A single T cell receptor (beta chain) is shown here with its context. The antigen remains undetermined. Germline V gene sequence: CDR1 PRHDT, CDR2 FYEKMQ (reference sequence). The V gene lost 2 bases and the J gene lost 2 bases, with 13 bases spanning the gap. This CDR3 is 15 amino acids long. The sample belongs to a study of PD-1 blockade in classical Hodgkin lymphoma. Whole-study context: Every 2 weeks, patients got 3 mg/kg intravenous nivolumab.

All patients relapsed after autologous stem cell transplantation, and brentuximab vedotin exposure varied. Assay used: immunoSEQ multiplex PCR; TCRdb lists only in-frame clones, some missing. Among about 94,000 clones listed, roughly 87% were seen once. The study, taken as a whole, reports: Reported findings placed baseline TCR diversity lower in newly diagnosed patients (compared with healthy donors). Baseline diversity resembling that of newly diagnosed patients was seen in complete responders.

Sequenced here: peripheral blood mononuclear cells (PBMCs), sampled before the second cycle of nivolumab. This sequence joins TRBV13 and TRBJ2-7, with D perhaps given as TRBD1 or TRBD2 (5 bases each). The sequence derives from a human donor with classical Hodgkin lymphoma. The CDR3 loop reads CASSLSRDRAYEQYF. The CDR3 nucleotides are TGTGCCAGCAGCTTATCCCGGGACCGAGCCTACGAGCAGTACTTC.